This T cell receptor beta chain was sequenced for a study of control samples from healthy donors and cancer patients. Germline V gives CDR1 SGDLS, CDR2 YYNGEE. With 4 bases clipped from V and 3 bases from J, the junction kept 8 bases outside the gene matches. The CDR3 sequence is 17 residues long. Clones were sequenced by immunoSEQ multiplex PCR, and TCRdb holds only the in-frame ones, with some missing. The sample consists of some 150,000 clones, 94% of them appearing once. This clonotype originated in a man in his forties or fifties in good health. The V call is TRBV9, the J call TRBJ2-4; 12 nucleotides line up with TRBD2. The sequenced sample consisted of blood. The CDR3 DNA is TGTGCCAGCAGCCCTGGACTAGCGGGATCAGACAAAAACATTCAGTACTTC. It yields the protein CASSPGLAGSDKNIQYF.